These 28 T cell receptor beta chains originate from one sample sequenced in a study of CXCR3-negative and CXCR3-positive naive CD8 T cells. Through 5' RACE with UMI labels, the TRB cDNA libraries were prepared. TCRdb re-called the 5' RACE reads, yielding one record per CDR3 amino acid sequence without DNA. The sample table sets out 100,000 to 150,000 distinct CDR3 sequences. The material sequenced was naive CXCR3- CD8+ T cells from blood. Subset denoted: CD45RO-CCR7+CD27+CD95- naive CD8+ T cells lacking CXCR3 (TNR3-). The receptors were gathered from a human donor in good health. Some clones in this sample may be carry-over from other donors' samples.

The chain recombines TRBV9 with TRBJ2-2; TCRdb proposes TRBD1, but this gene call is untestable without DNA. The CDR3 runs to 14 residues. Germline CDR1 reads SGDLS; CDR2 reads YYNGEE. CDR3 sequence: CASSDRQGTGELFF.

J is TRBJ2-1 and V is TRBV7-8; the TCRdb call, TRBD1, lacks DNA for checking. CDR3 length: 15 amino acids. The V gene's germline CDR1 is SGHVS and CDR2 FQNEAQ. This CDR3 is CASSLDGATYNEQFF.

The rearrangement links TRBV7-6 to TRBJ2-7; the D gene TCRdb calls, TRBD1, cannot be checked with no DNA. Germline V gene sequence: CDR1 SGHVS, CDR2 FNYEAQ. This CDR3 region has 15 residues. CDR3: CASSASRTDSYEQYF.

The J gene is TRBJ2-7, the V gene TRBV7-9. The germline gives CDR1 SEHNR, CDR2 FQNEAQ (reference sequence). The CDR3 covers 13 residues. The CDR3 here is CASRRGGSYEQYF.

This rearrangement joins TRBV12-3 or TRBV12-4 to TRBJ2-3; the TCRdb call, TRBD2, lacks DNA for checking. The CDR3 consists of 18 residues. This chain's CDR3 is CASSPGLAGGRITDTQYF.

This chain connects TRBV7-3 to TRBJ2-3; there is no DNA to check the TCRdb D call of TRBD2. Germline assignment: CDR1 SGHTA and CDR2 FQGTGA. The CDR3 contains 15 residues. This chain's CDR3 is CASSSGLAGSDTQYF. Full variable domain (outside the CDR3, taken from reference TRBV7-3 and TRBJ2-3): GAGVSQTPSNKVTEKGKYVELRCDPISGHTALYWYRQSLGQGPEFLIYFQGTGAADDSGLPNDRFFAVRPEGSVSTLKIQRTERGDSAVYLCASSSGLAGSDTQYFGPGTRLTVL.

The chain employs TRBV18 and TRBJ1-5. Germline values: CDR1 KGHSH, CDR2 LQKENI. The CDR3 spans 14 residues. CDR3 sequence reads: CASSPAGSNQPQHF.

The V and J genes are TRBV13 and TRBJ2-7; TCRdb names TRBD1, which stays unverified in the absence of DNA. The CDR3 runs to 13 residues. Germline CDR1 reads PRHDT; CDR2 reads FYEKMQ (reference sequence). CDR3 loop: CASSQDRAHEQYF.

The rearrangement joins TRBV29-1 to TRBJ2-1. From germline, CDR1 is SQVTM and CDR2 ANQGSEA. The CDR3 loop spans 11 amino acids. The chain's CDR3 is CSVESKNEQFF.

The rearrangement links TRBV5-1 to TRBJ2-2; checking the TCRdb D call of TRBD1 is not possible without DNA. This CDR3 is 16 amino acids long. Germline V gene data show CDR1 as SGHRS and CDR2 as YFSETQ. The CDR3 protein is CASSGGQGADTGELFF.

This chain links TRBV4-2 with TRBJ2-1; TCRdb proposes TRBD1, but this gene call is untestable without DNA. The CDR3 spans 14 residues. CDR1 and CDR2 from the germline V gene are LGHNA and YNFKEQ. The CDR3: CASSQEDIYNEQFF.

The gene calls are TRBV6-2 or TRBV6-3 and TRBJ2-2. Germline assignment: CDR1 MNHEY and CDR2 SVGEGT. The CDR3 runs to 13 residues. The CDR3 is CASSQTETGELFF.

The chain combines TRBV15 with TRBJ1-1. CDR3 length: 13 residues. Germline V gene data show CDR1 as LNHNV and CDR2 as YYDKDF (reference sequence). CDR3 amino acids: CATSRDSVSEAFF.

This chain joins TRBV29-1 and TRBJ2-1; TCRdb's D call of TRBD2 is untestable without DNA. The germline gives CDR1 SQVTM, CDR2 ANQGSEA. The CDR3 sequence is 15 residues long. This chain's CDR3 is CSATSGGSSYNEQFF.

The chain couples TRBV12-3 or TRBV12-4 to TRBJ2-1; TCRdb names TRBD1, which stays unverified in the absence of DNA. The length of the CDR3 is 15 residues. The CDR3 sequence is CASSLPGQGGNEQFF.

The V gene is TRBV11-2, the J gene TRBJ2-2. The CDR3 covers 15 residues. In germline, CDR1 is SGHAT, CDR2 FQNNGV. The CDR3 protein is CASSLDPPGAGELFF.

The chain is built from TRBV29-1 and TRBJ1-2. Germline loops: CDR1 SQVTM, CDR2 ANQGSEA. The CDR3 has 13 residues. CDR3: CSVGSPINYGYTF.

J is TRBJ2-7 and V is TRBV29-1; TCRdb designates TRBD1, a call that cannot be tested without DNA. The CDR3 totals 11 residues. Germline values: CDR1 SQVTM, CDR2 ANQGSEA. This CDR3 reads CSVQGNYEQYF.

This chain connects TRBV7-9 to TRBJ2-3; lacking DNA, the TRBD1 call made by TCRdb goes unchecked. This CDR3 has 15 amino acids. Germline V lookup: CDR1 SEHNR, CDR2 FQNEAQ (reference sequence). This CDR3 is CASSTRAGGTDTQYF.

This rearrangement joins TRBV7-9 to TRBJ2-1; TCRdb calls TRBD1, which cannot be checked without DNA. Per germline, CDR1 SEHNR and CDR2 FQNEAQ (reference sequence). CDR3 length: 12 residues. The CDR3 protein is CASSFGDGEQFF. Full variable domain (outside the CDR3, taken from reference TRBV7-9 and TRBJ2-1): DTGVSQNPRHKITKRGQNVTFRCDPISEHNRLYWYRQTLGQGPEFLTYFQNEAQLEKSRLLSDRFSAERPKGSFSTLEIQRTEQGDSAMYLCASSFGDGEQFFGPGTRLTVL.

The gene calls are TRBV6-2 or TRBV6-3 and TRBJ1-5; TCRdb names TRBD1, which stays unverified in the absence of DNA. Germline V gene lookup returns CDR1 MNHEY and CDR2 SVGEGT. The CDR3 is 18 residues long. CDR3 amino acids: CDSSPRGSRAYSNQPQHF.

The chain is built from TRBV28 and TRBJ2-3; the D call of TRBD1 rests on TCRdb alone, since no DNA is present to check it. The V gene's germline CDR1 is MDHEN and CDR2 SYDVKM. This CDR3 has 17 amino acids. CDR3 region: CASSSPHRDWGPDTQYF. Supplemented by reference TRBV28 and TRBJ2-3, the full variable domain reads DVKVTQSSRYLVKRTGEKVFLECVQDMDHENMFWYRQDPGLGLRLIYFSYDVKMKEKGDIPEGYSVSREKKERFSLILESASTNQTSMYLCASSSPHRDWGPDTQYFGPGTRLTVL.

The chain joins TRBV29-1 to TRBJ2-3; TCRdb's assignment of TRBD1 cannot be checked, as there is no DNA. The CDR3 totals 15 residues. CDR1 and CDR2 from the germline V gene are SQVTM and ANQGSEA. The CDR3 here is CSVEGEVRSTDTQYF.

The gene calls are TRBV2 and TRBJ2-7; TCRdb's D call of TRBD2 is untestable without DNA. Per germline, CDR1 SNHLY and CDR2 FYNNEI. The CDR3 is 17 amino acids. The CDR3 spells CASSEPGLAGGVREQYF.

The chain has TRBV4-1 and TRBJ2-5. CDR3 length: 13 amino acids. Germline CDR1 MGHRA, CDR2 YSYEKL. The CDR3 sequence: CASSQVLQETQYF.

The chain uses TRBV28 and TRBJ2-5; TCRdb's D call, TRBD1, is unchecked because there is no DNA. Germline loops: CDR1 MDHEN, CDR2 SYDVKM. The CDR3 covers 14 residues. CDR3 amino acids: CASSLGTGRVAQYF.

The J gene is TRBJ2-4, the V gene TRBV12-3 or TRBV12-4; TCRdb names TRBD2, which stays unverified in the absence of DNA. The CDR3 covers 16 residues. CDR3 in amino acids: CASSFSIAGVGNIQYF.

The CDR3 loop reads CASRRTPPVGANVLTF. The chain carries TRBV13 and TRBJ2-6; TCRdb's D call, TRBD2, is unchecked because there is no DNA. Germline V gene lookup returns CDR1 PRHDT and CDR2 FYEKMQ (reference sequence). This CDR3 comprises 16 residues. Full variable domain (remainder filled in from reference TRBV13 and TRBJ2-6): AAGVIQSPRHLIKEKRETATLKCYPIPRHDTVYWYQQGPGQDPQFLISFYEKMQSDKGSIPDRFSAQQFSDYHSELNMSSLELGDSALYFCASRRTPPVGANVLTFGAGSRLTVL.